The sequence of this TCR beta chain was determined in a study of OX40 agonist ivuxolimab in advanced cancers. For the wider study: Ivuxolimab was a fully human IgG2 agonistic monoclonal antibody targeting the costimulatory receptor OX40 (CD134). Peripheral TCRbeta sequencing was intended to test whether TCR sequence diversity was altered and clonal T-cell expansion was caused by ivuxolimab. Partial responses occurred in three dose-escalation patients: two with cutaneous melanoma and one with hepatocellular carcinoma. The dose-escalation cohort was about 83% male with a mean age of roughly 60 years, ranging from about 20 to 80. Intravenous ivuxolimab was administered to patients every 2 weeks at six dose levels: 0.01, 0.1, 0.3, 1.5, 3 and 10 mg/kg. Prior anti-PD-1, anti-PD-L1 or anti-CTLA-4 therapy was permitted, and about 40% of dose-escalation patients had received checkpoint inhibitors. Of the approximately 50 dose-escalation patients, hepatocellular carcinoma was present in about 20, melanoma in around 15, renal cell carcinoma in 9 and head and neck cancer in 9. The monotherapy dose-escalation portion (N of about 47 patients) of the phase I ivuxolimab trial is reported in the paper.

The research as a whole found: In the 0.1-3.0 mg/kg groups, partial responders were among the patients with the lowest normalized peripheral clonal expansion, particularly in CD8+ T cells. Low levels of normalized T-cell clonal expansion were also seen in some patients who did not respond. Clonal expansion of both CD4+ and CD8+ blood T cells was observed from baseline to week 6 at doses 0.1 to 3.0 mg/kg. The antigen specificity of the clonally expanded peripheral T cells was not determined. After ivuxolimab, more expanded clones were found on average in CD8+ T cells than in CD4+ T cells.

Genomic DNA was isolated from the sorted cells so that the TCRbeta CDR3 region could be sequenced. The immunoSEQ Assay was used to sequence the TCRbeta CDR3 regions. TCRdb limited this immuneACCESS table to in-frame rearrangements with V and J called. A share of clones is missing; checked studies link under half to unresolved V genes, and the rest is unexplained. This sample lists roughly 34,000 clones; around four fifths were detected once. 12% of the sample lies in the top ten. For this clone: This clone's antigen is unknown. The record has no base qualities; no much larger clone is one base away.

Patients with autoimmune disease history or receiving systemic immunosuppression were excluded from the trial. Peripheral blood for TCR sequencing was drawn from every dose cohort at baseline, at cycle 4 day 1 and at cycle 7 day 1. Samples were obtained from an open-label, multicenter, first-in-human phase I dose-escalation trial of ivuxolimab. The trial enrolled adults with locally advanced or metastatic head and neck squamous cell, hepatocellular, melanoma or renal cell carcinoma. Before TCR sequencing, CD4+ T cells and CD8+ T cells from peripheral blood were sorted into separate populations. Relative to germline, V is 5 bases shorter and J is 6 bases shorter, with 10 bases between their ends. The CDR3 numbers 13 residues from cysteine through phenylalanine. The DNA shown is the 39-base CDR3, in frame from base 1. Taken from the germline V gene, the CDR1 and CDR2 loops are SGHVS and FQNEAQ.

The sequenced sample was CD4+ or CD8+ T cells sorted from blood, obtained in a trial of the OX40 agonist ivuxolimab. This receptor was identified in an adult with an advanced solid tumor such as melanoma, head and neck, liver or kidney cancer. The sequence links TRBV7-8 to TRBJ1-4; the D segment cannot be called with confidence. The DNA is as follows: TGTGCCAGCAGCCTCCAGGTGGATGAAAAACTGTTTTTT. This sequence encodes CASSLQVDEKLFF.